This T cell receptor (beta chain) was sequenced for a study of shared clonotypes between healthy human individuals. At the level of the study: CD8 memory received one plate per donor, CD8 naive two, CD4 memory three and CD4 naive three. Study-wide results and caveats: A reduction in generation probabilities was seen for non-shared clonotypes relative to those shared by all four donors.

Deep was the level used in running the assay. For each subset, genomic DNA was distributed in equal portions over several immunoSEQ plates. Clones were read by immunoSEQ multiplex PCR, and TCRdb kept only the in-frame ones, dropping some. The repertoire holds a few million clones, almost 96% seen once, with more than 0.1% in the top ten. Remarks on this clone: The antigen is undetermined.

CDR3 size: 17 residues. V shed 2 bases, J shed 2 bases, and the junction held 11 bases outside the gene matches. Germline assignment: CDR1 MNHNS and CDR2 SASEGT. The receptor was derived from a man aged 18 to 35 in good health. The chain uses TRBV6-1 and TRBJ1-2; 7 bases map to TRBD1. The specimen sequenced was naive CD4+ T cells sorted from blood. Sample subset: CD45RA+ positively selected. The CDR3 is CASSEPIDRERNYGYTF. The CDR3 DNA sequence: TGTGCCAGCAGTGAACCGATCGACAGGGAGAGAAACTATGGCTACACCTTC.